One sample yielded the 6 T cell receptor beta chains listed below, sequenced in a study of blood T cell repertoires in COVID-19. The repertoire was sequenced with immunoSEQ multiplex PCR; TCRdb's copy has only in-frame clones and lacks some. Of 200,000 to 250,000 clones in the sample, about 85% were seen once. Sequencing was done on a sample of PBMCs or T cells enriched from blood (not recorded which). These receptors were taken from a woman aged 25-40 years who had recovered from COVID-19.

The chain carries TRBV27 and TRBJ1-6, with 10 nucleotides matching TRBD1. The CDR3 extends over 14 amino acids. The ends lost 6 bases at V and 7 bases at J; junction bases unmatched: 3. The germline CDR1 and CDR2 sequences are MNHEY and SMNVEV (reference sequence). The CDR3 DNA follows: TGTGCCAGCAGAGAGACAGGGGGCAATTCACCCCTCCACTTT. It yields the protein CASRETGGNSPLHF.

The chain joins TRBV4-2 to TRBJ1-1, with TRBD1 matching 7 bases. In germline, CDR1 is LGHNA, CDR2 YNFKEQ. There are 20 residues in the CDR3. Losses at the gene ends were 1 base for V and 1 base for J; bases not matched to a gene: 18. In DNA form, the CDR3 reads TGTGCCAGCAGCCAAGCGGGACAGCCAGCCCGCTCCCTCGGGAACACTGAAGCTTTCTTT. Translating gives CASSQAGQPARSLGNTEAFF.

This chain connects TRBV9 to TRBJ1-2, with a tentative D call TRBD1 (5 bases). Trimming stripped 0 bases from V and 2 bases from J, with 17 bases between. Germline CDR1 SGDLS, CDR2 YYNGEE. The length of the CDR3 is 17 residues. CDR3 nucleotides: TGTGCCAGCAGCGTAGGACTTACGGGACTTACGAACTATGGCTACACCTTC. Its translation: CASSVGLTGLTNYGYTF.

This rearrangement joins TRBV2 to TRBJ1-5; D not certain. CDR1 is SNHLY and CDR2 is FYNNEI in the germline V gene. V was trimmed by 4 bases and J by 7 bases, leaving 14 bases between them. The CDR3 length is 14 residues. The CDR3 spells CASSVRPLGQPQHF. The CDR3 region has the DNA TGTGCCAGCAGTGTCAGGCCTCTTGGCCAGCCCCAGCATTTT.

In DNA, the CDR3 is TGTGCTAGTGGTTTGGGGCAGGGGGCAGATACGCAGTATTTT. It specifies CASGLGQGADTQYF. The J gene is TRBJ2-3, the V gene TRBV12-5, with TRBD1 matching over 7 bases. CDR3 length equals 14 residues. V shed 1 base and J 4 bases; nucleotides not matched to a gene: 2. Germline V gene sequence: CDR1 LGHNT, CDR2 FRNRAP.

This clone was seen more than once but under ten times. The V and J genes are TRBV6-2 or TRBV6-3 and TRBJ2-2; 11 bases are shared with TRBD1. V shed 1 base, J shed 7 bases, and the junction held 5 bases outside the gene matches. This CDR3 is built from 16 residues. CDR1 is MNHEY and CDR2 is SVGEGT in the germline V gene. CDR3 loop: CASSYYPGQGDGELFF. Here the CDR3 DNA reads TGTGCCAGCAGTTACTATCCGGGACAGGGGGACGGGGAGCTGTTTTTT.